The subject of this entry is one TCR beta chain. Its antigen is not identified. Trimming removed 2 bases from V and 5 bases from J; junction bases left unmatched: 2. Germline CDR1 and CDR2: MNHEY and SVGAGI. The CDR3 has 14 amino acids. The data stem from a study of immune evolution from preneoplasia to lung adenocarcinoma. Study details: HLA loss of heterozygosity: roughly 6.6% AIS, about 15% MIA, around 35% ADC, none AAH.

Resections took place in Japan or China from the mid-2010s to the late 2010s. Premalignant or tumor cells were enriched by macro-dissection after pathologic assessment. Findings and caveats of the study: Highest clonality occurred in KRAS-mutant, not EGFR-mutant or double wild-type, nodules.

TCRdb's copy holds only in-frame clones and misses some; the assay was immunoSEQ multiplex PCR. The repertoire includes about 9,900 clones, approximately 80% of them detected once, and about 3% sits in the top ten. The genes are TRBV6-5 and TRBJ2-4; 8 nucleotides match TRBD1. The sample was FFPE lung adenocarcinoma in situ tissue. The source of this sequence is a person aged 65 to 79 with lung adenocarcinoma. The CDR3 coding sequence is TGTGCCAGCAGTTACACAGGGGGTCAAAACATTCAGTACTTC. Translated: CASSYTGGQNIQYF.